This T cell receptor (beta chain) was retrieved from a study of T cells in Graves' hyperthyroidism and ophthalmopathy. The CDR3 regions of TCR beta were amplified from RNA transcripts. HTBI primers were the set used in a first-round RT-PCR of the TCR CDR3. TCRdb used MiXCR to reprocess the multiplex PCR reads, holding one entry per CDR3 protein. This sample carries around 600,000 distinct CDR3 sequences, 15% to 17% of them seen once, and the ten largest clones take 6.5% to 8%. Between the trimmed V and J ends, which lost 6 bases and 7 bases, there was a span of 13 bases. Germline lookup yields CDR1 SNHLY and CDR2 FYNNEI. The CDR3 is made up of 13 amino acids. This clonotype was counted at least ten times.

The specimen was blood. This chain joins TRBV2 and TRBJ1-5; D not certain. This sequence originates from a woman aged 30 to 39 with Graves' hyperthyroidism. The CDR3 nucleotides are TGTGCCAGCAGGGGCGACTACGGGCAGCCCCAGCATTTT. Translated: CASRGDYGQPQHF.